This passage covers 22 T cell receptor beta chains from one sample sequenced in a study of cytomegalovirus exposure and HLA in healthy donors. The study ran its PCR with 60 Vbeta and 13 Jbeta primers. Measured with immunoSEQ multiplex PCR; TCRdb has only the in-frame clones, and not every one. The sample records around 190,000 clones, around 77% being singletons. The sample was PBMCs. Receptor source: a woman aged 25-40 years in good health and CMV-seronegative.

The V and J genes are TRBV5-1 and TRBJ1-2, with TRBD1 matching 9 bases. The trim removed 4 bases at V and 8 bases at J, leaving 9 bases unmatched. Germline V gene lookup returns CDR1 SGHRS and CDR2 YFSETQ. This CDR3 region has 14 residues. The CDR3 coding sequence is TGCGCCAGCAGCCGGGACAGGGAGGTGGGAGGCTACACCTTC. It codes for CASSRDREVGGYTF.

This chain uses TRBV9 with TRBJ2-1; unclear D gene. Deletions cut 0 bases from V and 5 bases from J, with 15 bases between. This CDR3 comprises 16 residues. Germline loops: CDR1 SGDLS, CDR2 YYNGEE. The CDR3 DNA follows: TGTGCCAGCAGCGTAGGACTCCCCCTCGGCCACAATGAGCAGTTCTTC. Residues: CASSVGLPLGHNEQFF.

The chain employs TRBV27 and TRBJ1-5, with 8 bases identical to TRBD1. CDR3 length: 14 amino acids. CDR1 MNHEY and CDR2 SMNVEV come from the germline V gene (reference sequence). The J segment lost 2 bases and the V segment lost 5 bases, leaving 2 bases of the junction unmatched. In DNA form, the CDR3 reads TGTGCCAGCAGTCCACAGGGGGGCAATCAGCCCCAGCATTTT. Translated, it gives CASSPQGGNQPQHF.

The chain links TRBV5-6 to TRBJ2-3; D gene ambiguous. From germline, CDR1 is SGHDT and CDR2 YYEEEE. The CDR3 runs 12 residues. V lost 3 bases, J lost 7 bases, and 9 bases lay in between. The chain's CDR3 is CASSSLLYTQYF. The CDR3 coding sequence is TGTGCCAGCAGCTCCCTCCTCTATACGCAGTATTTT.

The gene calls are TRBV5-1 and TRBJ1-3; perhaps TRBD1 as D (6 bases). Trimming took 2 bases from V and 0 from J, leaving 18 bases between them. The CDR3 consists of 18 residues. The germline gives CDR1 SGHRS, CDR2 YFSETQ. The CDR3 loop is CASSLRGTPPSSGNTIYF. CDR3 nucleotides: TGCGCCAGCAGCTTAAGAGGGACACCCCCGAGCTCTGGAAACACCATATATTTT.

The CDR3 nucleotides are TGTGCCAGCAGCTTGGAGTCCACTGCCTGGTGGCAGTACTTC. This translates into CASSLESTAWWQYF. The V and J genes are TRBV5-5 and TRBJ2-7; D unresolved. The germline CDR1 and CDR2 sequences are SGHKS and YYEKEE (reference sequence). CDR3 size: 14 residues. V was clipped by 0 bases and J by 9 bases, with 16 bases between them.

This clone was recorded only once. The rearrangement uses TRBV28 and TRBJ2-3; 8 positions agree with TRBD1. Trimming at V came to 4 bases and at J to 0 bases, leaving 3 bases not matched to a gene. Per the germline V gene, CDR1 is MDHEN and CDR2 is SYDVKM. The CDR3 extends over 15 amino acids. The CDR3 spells CASSSGGTSTDTQYF. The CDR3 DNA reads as TGTGCCAGCAGTTCAGGGGGCACTAGCACAGATACGCAGTATTTT.

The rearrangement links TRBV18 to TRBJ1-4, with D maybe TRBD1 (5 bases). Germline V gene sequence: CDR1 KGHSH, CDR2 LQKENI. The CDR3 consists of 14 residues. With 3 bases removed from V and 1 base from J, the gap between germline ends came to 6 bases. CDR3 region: CASSPQGTNEKLFF. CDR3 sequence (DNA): TGTGCCAGCTCACCGCAGGGAACTAATGAAAAACTGTTTTTT.

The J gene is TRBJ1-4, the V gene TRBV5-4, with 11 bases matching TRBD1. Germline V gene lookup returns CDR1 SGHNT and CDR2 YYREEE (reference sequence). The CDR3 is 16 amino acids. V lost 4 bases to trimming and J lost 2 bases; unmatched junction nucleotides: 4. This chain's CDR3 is CASSRTGGVTNEKLFF. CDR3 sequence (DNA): TGTGCCAGCAGCCGGACAGGGGGCGTCACTAATGAAAAACTGTTTTTT.

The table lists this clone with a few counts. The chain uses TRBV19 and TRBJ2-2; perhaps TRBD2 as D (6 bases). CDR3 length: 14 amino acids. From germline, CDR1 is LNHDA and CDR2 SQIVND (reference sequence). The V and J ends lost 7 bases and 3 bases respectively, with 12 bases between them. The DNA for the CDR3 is TGTGCCAGTAATTCAGGGACTCACACCGGGGAGCTGTTTTTT. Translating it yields CASNSGTHTGELFF.

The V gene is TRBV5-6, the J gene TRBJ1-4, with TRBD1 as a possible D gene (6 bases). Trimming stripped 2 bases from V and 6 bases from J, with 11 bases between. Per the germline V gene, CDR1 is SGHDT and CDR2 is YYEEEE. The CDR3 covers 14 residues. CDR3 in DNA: TGTGCCAGCAGCTTTGACAGGCTTGATGAAAAACTGTTTTTT. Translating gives CASSFDRLDEKLFF.

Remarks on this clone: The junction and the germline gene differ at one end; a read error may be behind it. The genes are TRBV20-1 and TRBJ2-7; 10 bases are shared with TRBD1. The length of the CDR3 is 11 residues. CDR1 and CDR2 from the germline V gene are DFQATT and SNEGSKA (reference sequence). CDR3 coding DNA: TGCAGTGCAACCGGGACAGGGGATCGGAATTTC. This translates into CSATGTGDRNF.

CDR3 DNA sequence: TGTGCCAGCAGTAATCAGTACGAGCAGTACTTC. Translation gives CASSNQYEQYF. This chain connects TRBV6-5 to TRBJ2-7; D is unclear. Germline assignment: CDR1 MNHEY and CDR2 SVGAGI. Trimming took 5 bases from V and 4 from J, leaving 6 bases between them. The CDR3 has 11 amino acids.

CDR3 coding DNA: TGTGCCAGCAGCTTTTTAGAGGGCGAGATAACAGATACGCAGTATTTT. Protein product: CASSFLEGEITDTQYF. The chain carries TRBV7-6 and TRBJ2-3, with a possible D match to TRBD2 (5 bases). V was cut by 3 bases and J by 3 bases, with 16 bases left in between. Germline CDR1 SGHVS, CDR2 FNYEAQ. The CDR3 runs 16 residues.

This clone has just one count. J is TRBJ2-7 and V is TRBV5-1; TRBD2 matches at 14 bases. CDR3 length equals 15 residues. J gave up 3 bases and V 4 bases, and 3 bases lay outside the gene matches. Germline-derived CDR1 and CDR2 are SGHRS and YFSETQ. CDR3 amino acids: CASSIGTSGGYEQYF. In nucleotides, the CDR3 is TGCGCCAGCAGCATCGGGACTAGCGGGGGCTACGAGCAGTACTTC. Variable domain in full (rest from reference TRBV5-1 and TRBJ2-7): KAGVTQTPRYLIKTRGQQVTLSCSPISGHRSVSWYQQTPGQGLQFLFEYFSETQRNKGNFPGRFSGRQFSNSRSEMNVSTLELGDSALYLCASSIGTSGGYEQYFGPGTRLTVT.

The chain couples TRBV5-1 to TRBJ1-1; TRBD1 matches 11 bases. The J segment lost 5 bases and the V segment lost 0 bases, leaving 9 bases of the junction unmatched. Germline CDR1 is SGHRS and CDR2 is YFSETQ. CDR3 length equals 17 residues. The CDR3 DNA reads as TGCGCCAGCAGCTTGGCCCGGACAGGGGGCGAAGGGACTGAAGCTTTCTTT. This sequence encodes CASSLARTGGEGTEAFF.

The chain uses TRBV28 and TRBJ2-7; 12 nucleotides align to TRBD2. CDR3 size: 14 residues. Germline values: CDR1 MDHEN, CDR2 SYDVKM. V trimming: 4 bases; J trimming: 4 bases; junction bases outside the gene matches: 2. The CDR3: CASSYLAGGYEQYF. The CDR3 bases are TGTGCCAGCAGTTACCTAGCGGGAGGGTACGAGCAGTACTTC.

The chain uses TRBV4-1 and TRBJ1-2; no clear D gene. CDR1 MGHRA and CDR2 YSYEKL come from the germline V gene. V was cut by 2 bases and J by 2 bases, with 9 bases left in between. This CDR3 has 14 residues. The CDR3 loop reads CASSQTGGNYGYTF. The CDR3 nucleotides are TGCGCCAGCAGCCAAACGGGAGGAAACTATGGCTACACCTTC.

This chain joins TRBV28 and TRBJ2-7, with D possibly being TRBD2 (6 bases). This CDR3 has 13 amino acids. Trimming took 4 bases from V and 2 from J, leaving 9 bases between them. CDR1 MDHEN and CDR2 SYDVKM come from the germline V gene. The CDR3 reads CASSYGLTYEQYF. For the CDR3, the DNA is TGTGCCAGCAGTTACGGACTAACCTACGAGCAGTACTTC. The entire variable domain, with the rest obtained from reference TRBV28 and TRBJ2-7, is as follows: DVKVTQSSRYLVKRTGEKVFLECVQDMDHENMFWYRQDPGLGLRLIYFSYDVKMKEKGDIPEGYSVSREKKERFSLILESASTNQTSMYLCASSYGLTYEQYFGPGTRLTVT.

The CDR3 region is CASSPDRDELSGYTF. In DNA form, the CDR3 reads TGTGCCAGCAGCCCAGACAGGGATGAGTTAAGTGGCTACACCTTC. V and J are TRBV7-3 and TRBJ1-2; TRBD1 agrees at 7 bases. The V gene's germline CDR1 is SGHTA and CDR2 FQGTGA. The ends lost 5 bases at V and 7 bases at J; junction bases unmatched: 13. CDR3 length equals 15 residues.

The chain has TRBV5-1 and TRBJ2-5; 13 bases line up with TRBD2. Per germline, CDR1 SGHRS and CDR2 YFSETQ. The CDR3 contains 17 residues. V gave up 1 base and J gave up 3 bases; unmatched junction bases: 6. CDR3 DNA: TGCGCCAGCAGCTTGCCCTCTGGGACTAGCGGGGAAGAGACCCAGTACTTC. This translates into CASSLPSGTSGEETQYF.

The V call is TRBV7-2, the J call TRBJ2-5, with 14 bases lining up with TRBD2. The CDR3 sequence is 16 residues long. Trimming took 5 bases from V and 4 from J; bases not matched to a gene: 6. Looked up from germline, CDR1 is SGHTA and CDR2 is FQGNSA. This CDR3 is CASSPRGLAGAETQYF. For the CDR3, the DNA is TGTGCCAGCAGCCCCCGGGGACTAGCGGGAGCAGAGACCCAGTACTTC.